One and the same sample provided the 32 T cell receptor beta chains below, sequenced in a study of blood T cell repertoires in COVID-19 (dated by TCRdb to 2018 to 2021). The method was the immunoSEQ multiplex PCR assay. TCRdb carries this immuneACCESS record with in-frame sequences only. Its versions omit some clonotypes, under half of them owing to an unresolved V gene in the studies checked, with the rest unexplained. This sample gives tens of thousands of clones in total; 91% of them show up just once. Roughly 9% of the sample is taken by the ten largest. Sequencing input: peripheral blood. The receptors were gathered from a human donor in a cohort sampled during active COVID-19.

The chain's CDR3 is CASSLAGDYNEQFF. The DNA for the CDR3 is TGTGCCAGCAGTTTAGCGGGAGACTACAATGAGCAGTTCTTC. V gene TRBV28 combines with J gene TRBJ2-1; 7 bases fit TRBD2. Losses at the gene ends were 2 bases for V and 3 bases for J; bases not matched to a gene: 1. CDR1 and CDR2 (germline): MDHEN, SYDVKM. The CDR3 consists of 14 residues.

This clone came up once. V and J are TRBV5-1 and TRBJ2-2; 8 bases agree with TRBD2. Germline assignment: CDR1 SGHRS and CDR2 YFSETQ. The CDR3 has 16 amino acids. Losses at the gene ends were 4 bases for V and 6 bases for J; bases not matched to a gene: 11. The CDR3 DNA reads TGCGCCAGCAGCATATCCCCCGGGGGGGAATCCGGGGAGCTGTTTTTT. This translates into CASSISPGGESGELFF.

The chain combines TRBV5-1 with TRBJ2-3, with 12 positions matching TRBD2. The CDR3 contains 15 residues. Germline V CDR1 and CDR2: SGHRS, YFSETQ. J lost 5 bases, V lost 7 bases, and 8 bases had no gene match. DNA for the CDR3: TGCGCCAGCTCCCTAGCGGGGGGGCAGGGAGATACGCAGTATTTT. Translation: CASSLAGGQGDTQYF. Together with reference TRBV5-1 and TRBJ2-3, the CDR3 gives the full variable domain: KAGVTQTPRYLIKTRGQQVTLSCSPISGHRSVSWYQQTPGQGLQFLFEYFSETQRNKGNFPGRFSGRQFSNSRSEMNVSTLELGDSALYLCASSLAGGQGDTQYFGPGTRLTVL.

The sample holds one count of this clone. CDR3 in DNA: TGTGCCGGCATTAGACTAGCGGGATCAACCGGGGAGCTGTTTTTT. Protein product: CAGIRLAGSTGELFF. J is TRBJ2-2 and V is TRBV6-5, with 11 bases identical to TRBD2. V trimming: 11 bases; J trimming: 5 bases; junction bases outside the gene matches: 10. The CDR3 loop spans 15 amino acids. Germline-derived CDR1 and CDR2 are MNHEY and SVGAGI.

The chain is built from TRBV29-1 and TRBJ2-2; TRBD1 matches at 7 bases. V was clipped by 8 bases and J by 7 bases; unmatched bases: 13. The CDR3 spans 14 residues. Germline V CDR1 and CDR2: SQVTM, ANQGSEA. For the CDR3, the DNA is TGCAGCATCAAGAAAACAGGGGAGAGCGGGGAGCTGTTTTTT. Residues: CSIKKTGESGELFF.

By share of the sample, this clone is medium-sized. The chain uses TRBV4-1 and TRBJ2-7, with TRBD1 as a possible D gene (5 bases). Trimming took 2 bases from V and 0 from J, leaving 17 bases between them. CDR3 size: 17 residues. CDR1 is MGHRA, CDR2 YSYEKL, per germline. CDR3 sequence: CASSQNLGQPGSYEQYF. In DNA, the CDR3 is TGCGCCAGCAGCCAAAACCTCGGACAACCTGGCTCCTACGAGCAGTACTTC.

CDR3 sequence reads: CASSATQGRYEQYF. The DNA of the CDR3 is TGTGCCAGCTCAGCAACACAGGGACGCTACGAGCAGTACTTC. The V gene is TRBV18, the J gene TRBJ2-7; possible D gene TRBD1, 6 bases. CDR3 size: 14 residues. From germline, CDR1 is KGHSH and CDR2 LQKENI. Trimming shortened V by 5 bases and J by 3 bases, and 14 bases separated the two germline ends.

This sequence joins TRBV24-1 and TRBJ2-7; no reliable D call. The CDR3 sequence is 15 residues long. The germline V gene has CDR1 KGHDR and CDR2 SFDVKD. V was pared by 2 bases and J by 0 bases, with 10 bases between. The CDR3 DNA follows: TGTGCCACCAGTGATTCCCTTTCTAGCTCCTACGAGCAGTACTTC. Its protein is CATSDSLSSSYEQYF.

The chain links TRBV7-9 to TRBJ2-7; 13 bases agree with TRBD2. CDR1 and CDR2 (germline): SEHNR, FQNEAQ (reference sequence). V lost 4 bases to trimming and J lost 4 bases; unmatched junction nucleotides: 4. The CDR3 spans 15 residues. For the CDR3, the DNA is TGTGCCAGCAGCTCGCGACTAGCGGGGGGTTACGAGCAGTACTTC. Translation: CASSSRLAGGYEQYF.

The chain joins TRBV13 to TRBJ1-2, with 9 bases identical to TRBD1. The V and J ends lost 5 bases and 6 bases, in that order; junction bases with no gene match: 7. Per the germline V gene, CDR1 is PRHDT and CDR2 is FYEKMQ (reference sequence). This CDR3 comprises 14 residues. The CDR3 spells CASSVTGGFDGYTF. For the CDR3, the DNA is TGTGCCAGCAGCGTGACAGGGGGGTTTGATGGCTACACCTTC.

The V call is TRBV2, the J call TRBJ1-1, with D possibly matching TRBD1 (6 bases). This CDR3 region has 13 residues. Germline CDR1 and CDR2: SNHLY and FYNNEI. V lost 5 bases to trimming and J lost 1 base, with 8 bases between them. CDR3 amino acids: CASSWTANTEAFF. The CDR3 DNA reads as TGTGCCAGCAGTTGGACAGCGAACACTGAAGCTTTCTTT.

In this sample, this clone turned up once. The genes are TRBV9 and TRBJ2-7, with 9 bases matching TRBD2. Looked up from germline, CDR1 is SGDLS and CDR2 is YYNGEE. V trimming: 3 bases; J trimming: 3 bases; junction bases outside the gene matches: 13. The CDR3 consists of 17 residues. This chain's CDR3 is CASSAEGRLAGRYEQYF. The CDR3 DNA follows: TGTGCCAGCAGCGCCGAGGGGAGGCTAGCGGGGCGCTACGAGCAGTACTTC.

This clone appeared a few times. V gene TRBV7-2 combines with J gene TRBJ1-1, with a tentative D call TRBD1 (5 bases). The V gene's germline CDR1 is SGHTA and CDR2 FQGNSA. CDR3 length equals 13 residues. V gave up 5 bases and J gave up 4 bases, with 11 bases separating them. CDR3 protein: CASSVGLTTEAFF. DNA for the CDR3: TGTGCCAGCAGCGTGGGGCTCACCACTGAAGCTTTCTTT.

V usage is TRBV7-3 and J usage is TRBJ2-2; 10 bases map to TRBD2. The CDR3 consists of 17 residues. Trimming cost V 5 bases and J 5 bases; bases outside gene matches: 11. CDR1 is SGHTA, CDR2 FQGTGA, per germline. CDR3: CASSTAGGPGVTGELFF. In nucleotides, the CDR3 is TGTGCCAGCAGCACAGCGGGAGGGCCAGGGGTAACCGGGGAGCTGTTTTTT.

The DNA of the CDR3 is TGTGCCAGCAGCTTAGGGGGACCAGGGGATAATCAGCCCCAGCATTTT. This codes for CASSLGGPGDNQPQHF. The chain uses TRBV7-6 and TRBJ1-5, with a possible D match to TRBD1 (6 bases). The CDR3 is 16 amino acids. Trimming removed 1 base from V and 4 bases from J, with 14 bases in between. Per germline, CDR1 SGHVS and CDR2 FNYEAQ.

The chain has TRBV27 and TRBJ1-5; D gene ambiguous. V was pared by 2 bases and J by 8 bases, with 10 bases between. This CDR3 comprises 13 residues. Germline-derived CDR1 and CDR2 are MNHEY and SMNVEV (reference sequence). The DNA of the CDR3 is TGTGCCAGCAGTTTACGGGGTATTAAGCCCCAGCATTTT. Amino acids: CASSLRGIKPQHF.

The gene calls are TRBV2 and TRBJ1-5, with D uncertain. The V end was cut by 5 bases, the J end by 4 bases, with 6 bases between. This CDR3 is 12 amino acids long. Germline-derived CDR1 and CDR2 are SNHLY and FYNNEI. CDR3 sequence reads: CASSSVNQPQHF. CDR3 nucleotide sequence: TGTGCCAGCAGTAGCGTGAATCAGCCCCAGCATTTT.

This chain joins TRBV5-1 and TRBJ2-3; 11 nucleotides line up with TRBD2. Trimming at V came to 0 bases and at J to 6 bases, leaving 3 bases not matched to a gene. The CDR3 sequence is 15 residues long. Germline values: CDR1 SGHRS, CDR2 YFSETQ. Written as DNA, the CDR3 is TGCGCCAGCAGCTTGGGTAGCGGGGGGGCGGATACGCAGTATTTT. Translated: CASSLGSGGADTQYF.

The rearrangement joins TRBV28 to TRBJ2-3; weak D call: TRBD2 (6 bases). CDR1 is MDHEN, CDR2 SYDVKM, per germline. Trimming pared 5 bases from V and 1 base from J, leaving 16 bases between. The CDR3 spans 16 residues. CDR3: CASSGGGASGTDTQYF. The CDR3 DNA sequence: TGTGCCAGCAGTGGCGGTGGGGCTAGCGGCACAGATACGCAGTATTTT.

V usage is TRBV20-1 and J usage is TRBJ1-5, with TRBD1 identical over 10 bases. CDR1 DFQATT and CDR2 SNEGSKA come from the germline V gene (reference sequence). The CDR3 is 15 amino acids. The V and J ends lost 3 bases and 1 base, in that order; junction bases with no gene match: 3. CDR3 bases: TGCAGTGCTAGTGGGACAGGGGTGAGCAATCAGCCCCAGCATTTT. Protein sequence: CSASGTGVSNQPQHF.

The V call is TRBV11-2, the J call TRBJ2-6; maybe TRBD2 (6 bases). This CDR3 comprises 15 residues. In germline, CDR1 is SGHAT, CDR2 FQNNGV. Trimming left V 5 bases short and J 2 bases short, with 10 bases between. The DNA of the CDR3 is TGTGCCAGCAGCCGGGGACTTACTGGGGCCAACGTCCTGACTTTC. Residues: CASSRGLTGANVLTF.

The CDR3 DNA follows: TGTGCCAGCAGCCCCCGGGGACAGGCCTACGAGCAGTACTTC. Its translation: CASSPRGQAYEQYF. The chain is built from TRBV7-8 and TRBJ2-7, with 8 bases matching TRBD1. The V gene end was trimmed by 5 bases and the J gene end by 2 bases; junction bases not matched to a gene: 5. The CDR3 totals 14 residues. In germline, CDR1 is SGHVS, CDR2 FQNEAQ.

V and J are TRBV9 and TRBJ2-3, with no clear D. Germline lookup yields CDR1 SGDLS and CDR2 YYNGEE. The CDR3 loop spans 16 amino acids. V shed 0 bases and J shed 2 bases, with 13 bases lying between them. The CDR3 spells CASSVGHDTPTDTQYF. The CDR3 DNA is TGTGCCAGCAGCGTAGGTCATGACACCCCCACAGATACGCAGTATTTT.

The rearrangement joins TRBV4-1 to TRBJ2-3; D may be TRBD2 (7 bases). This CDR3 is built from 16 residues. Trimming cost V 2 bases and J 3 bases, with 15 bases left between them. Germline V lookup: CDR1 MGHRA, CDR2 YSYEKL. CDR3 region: CASSQPGGGRTDTQYF. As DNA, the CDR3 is TGCGCCAGCAGCCAACCTGGGGGGGGGCGAACAGATACGCAGTATTTT.

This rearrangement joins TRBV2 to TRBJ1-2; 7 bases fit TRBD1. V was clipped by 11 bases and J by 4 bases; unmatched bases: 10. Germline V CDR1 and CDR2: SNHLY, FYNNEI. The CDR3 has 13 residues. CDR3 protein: CAGDRDWAYGYTF. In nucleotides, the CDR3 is TGTGCCGGAGACAGGGATTGGGCCTATGGCTACACCTTC.

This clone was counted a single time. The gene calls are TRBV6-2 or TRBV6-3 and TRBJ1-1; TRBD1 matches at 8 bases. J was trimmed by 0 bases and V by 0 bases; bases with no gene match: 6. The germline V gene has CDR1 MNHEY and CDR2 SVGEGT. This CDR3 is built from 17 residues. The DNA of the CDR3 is TGTGCCAGCAGTTACTCCCCGGGACAGGTCATGAACACTGAAGCTTTCTTT. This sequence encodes CASSYSPGQVMNTEAFF.

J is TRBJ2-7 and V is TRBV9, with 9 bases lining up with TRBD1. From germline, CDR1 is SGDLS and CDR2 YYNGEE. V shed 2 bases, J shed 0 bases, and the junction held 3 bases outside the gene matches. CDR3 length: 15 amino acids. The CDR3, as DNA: TGTGCCAGCAGCGTCGGGACAGGGTTCTCCTACGAGCAGTACTTC. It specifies CASSVGTGFSYEQYF.

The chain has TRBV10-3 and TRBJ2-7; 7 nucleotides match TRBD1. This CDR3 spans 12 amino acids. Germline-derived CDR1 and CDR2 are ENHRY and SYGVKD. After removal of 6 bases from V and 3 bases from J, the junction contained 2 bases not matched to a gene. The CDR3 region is CAISRQGYEQYF. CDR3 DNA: TGTGCCATCAGCCGACAGGGCTACGAGCAGTACTTC.

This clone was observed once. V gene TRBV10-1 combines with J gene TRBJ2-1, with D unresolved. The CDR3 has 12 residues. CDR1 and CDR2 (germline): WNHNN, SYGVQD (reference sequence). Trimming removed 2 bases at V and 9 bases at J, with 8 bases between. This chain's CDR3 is CASSETTGEQFF. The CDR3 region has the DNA TGCGCCAGCAGTGAGACGACGGGTGAGCAGTTCTTC.

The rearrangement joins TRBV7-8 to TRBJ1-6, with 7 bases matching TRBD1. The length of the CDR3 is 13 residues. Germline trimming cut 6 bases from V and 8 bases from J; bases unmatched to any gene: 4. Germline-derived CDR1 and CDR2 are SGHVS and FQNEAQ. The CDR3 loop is CASSTGTDSPLHF. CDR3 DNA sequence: TGTGCCAGCAGTACCGGGACAGATTCACCCCTCCACTTT.

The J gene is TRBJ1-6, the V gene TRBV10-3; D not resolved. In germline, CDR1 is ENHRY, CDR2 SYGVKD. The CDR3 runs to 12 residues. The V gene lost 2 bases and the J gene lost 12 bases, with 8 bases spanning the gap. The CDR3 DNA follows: TGTGCCATCAGTGAGACACGACTACCCCTCCACTTT. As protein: CAISETRLPLHF.

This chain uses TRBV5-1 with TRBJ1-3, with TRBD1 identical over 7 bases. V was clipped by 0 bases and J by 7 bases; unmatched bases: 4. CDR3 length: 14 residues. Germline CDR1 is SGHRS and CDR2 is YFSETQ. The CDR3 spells CASSLETGRNTIYF. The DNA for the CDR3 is TGCGCCAGCAGCTTGGAGACAGGGCGGAACACCATATATTTT. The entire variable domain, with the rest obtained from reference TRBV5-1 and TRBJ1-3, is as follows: KAGVTQTPRYLIKTRGQQVTLSCSPISGHRSVSWYQQTPGQGLQFLFEYFSETQRNKGNFPGRFSGRQFSNSRSEMNVSTLELGDSALYLCASSLETGRNTIYFGEGSWLTVV.